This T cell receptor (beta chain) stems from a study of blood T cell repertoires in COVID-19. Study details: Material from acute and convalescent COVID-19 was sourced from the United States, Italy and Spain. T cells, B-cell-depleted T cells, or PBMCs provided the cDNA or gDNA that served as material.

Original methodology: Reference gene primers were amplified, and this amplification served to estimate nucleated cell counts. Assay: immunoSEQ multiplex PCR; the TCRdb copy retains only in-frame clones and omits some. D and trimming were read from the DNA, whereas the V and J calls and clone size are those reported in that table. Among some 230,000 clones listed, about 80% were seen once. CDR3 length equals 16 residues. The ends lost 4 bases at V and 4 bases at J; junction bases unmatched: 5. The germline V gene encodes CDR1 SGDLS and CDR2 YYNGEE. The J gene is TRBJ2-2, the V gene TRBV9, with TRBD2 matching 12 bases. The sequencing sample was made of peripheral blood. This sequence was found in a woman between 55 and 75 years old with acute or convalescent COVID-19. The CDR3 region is CASSLTSGGSTGELFF. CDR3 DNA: TGTGCCAGCAGCCTTACTAGCGGGGGGTCCACCGGGGAGCTGTTTTTT.